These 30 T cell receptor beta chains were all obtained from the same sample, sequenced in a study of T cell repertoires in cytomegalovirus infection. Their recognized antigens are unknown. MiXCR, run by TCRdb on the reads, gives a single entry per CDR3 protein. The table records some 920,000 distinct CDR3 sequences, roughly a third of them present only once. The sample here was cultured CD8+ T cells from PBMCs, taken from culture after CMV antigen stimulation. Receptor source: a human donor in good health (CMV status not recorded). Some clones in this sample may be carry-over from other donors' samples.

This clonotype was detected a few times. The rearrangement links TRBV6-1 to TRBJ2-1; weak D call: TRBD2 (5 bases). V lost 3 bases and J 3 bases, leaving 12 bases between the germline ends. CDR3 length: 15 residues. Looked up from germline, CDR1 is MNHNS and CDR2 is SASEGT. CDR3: CASSEDSPRYNEQFF. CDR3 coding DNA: TGTGCCAGCAGTGAGGACTCACCGCGCTACAATGAGCAGTTCTTC.

As DNA, the CDR3 is TGTGCCAGCAGCTTGGACGCGCCGATGAACACTGAAGCTTTCTTT. This encodes CASSLDAPMNTEAFF. The V gene is TRBV5-4, the J gene TRBJ1-1; unclear D gene. The CDR3 has 15 amino acids. The germline V gene encodes CDR1 SGHNT and CDR2 YYREEE (reference sequence). Trimming removed 0 bases at V and 0 bases at J, with 9 bases between. The full variable domain, in which reference TRBV5-4 and TRBJ1-1 provide the parts outside the CDR3, is ETGVTQSPTHLIKTRGQQVTLRCSSQSGHNTVSWYQQALGQGPQFIFQYYREEENGRGNFPPRFSGLQFPNYSSELNVNALELDDSALYLCASSLDAPMNTEAFFGQGTRLTVV.

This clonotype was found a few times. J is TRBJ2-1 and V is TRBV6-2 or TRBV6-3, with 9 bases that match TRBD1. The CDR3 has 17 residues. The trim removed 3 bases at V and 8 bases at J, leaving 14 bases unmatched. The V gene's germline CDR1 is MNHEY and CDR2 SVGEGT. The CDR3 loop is CASSYGGPGTGIHEQFF. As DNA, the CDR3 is TGTGCCAGCAGTTATGGTGGTCCCGGGACAGGGATCCATGAGCAGTTCTTC.

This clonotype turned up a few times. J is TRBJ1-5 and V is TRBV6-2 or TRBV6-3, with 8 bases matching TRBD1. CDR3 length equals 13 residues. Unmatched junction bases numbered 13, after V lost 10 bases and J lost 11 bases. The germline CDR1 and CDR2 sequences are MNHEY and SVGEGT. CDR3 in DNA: TGTGCCACCCGAATCGACAGGGGAGAATCCCAGCATTTT. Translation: CATRIDRGESQHF.

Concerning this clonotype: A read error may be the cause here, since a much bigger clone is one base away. CDR3 in DNA: TGTGCCAGCAACTGGGAAAGCTCCTATAATTCACCCCTCCACTTT. Amino acid sequence: CASNWESSYNSPLHF. The V and J genes are TRBV7-2 and TRBJ1-6; D gene unclear. The germline V gene has CDR1 SGHTA and CDR2 FQGNSA. V lost 7 bases and J lost 0, with 10 bases in between. The CDR3 spans 15 residues.

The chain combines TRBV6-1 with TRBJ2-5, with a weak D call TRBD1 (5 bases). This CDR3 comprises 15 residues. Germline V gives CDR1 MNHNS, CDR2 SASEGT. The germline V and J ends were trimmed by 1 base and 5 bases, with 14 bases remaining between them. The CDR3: CASSEVKAGSETQYF. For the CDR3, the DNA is TGTGCCAGCAGTGAAGTAAAGGCAGGGTCGGAGACCCAGTACTTC.

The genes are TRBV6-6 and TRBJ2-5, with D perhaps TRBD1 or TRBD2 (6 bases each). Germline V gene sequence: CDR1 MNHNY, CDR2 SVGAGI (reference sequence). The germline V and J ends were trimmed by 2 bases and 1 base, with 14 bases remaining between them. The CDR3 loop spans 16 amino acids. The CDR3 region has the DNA TGTGCCAGCAGTTACCAAGCGAGGGGGGCCCAAGAGACCCAGTACTTC. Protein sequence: CASSYQARGAQETQYF.

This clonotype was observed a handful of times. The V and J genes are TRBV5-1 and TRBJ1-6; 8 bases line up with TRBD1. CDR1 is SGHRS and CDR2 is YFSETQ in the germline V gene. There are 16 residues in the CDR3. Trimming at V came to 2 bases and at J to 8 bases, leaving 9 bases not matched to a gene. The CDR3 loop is CASSFTGQGRDSPLHF. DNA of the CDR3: TGCGCCAGCAGCTTTACAGGACAGGGAAGGGATTCACCCCTCCACTTT.

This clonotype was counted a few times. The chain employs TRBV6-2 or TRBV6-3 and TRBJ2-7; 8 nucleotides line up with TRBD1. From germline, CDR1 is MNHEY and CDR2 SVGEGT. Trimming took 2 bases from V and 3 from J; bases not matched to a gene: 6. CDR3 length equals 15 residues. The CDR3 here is CASSYARDRFYEQYV. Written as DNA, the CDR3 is TGTGCCAGCAGTTACGCTCGGGACAGGTTCTACGAGCAGTACGTC.

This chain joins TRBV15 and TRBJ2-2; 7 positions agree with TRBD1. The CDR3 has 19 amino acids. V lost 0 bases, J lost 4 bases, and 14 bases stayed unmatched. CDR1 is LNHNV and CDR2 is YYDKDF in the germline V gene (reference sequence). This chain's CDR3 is CATSRDTLYSTGTTGELFF. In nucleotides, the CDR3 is TGTGCCACCAGCAGAGATACCCTCTATTCGACAGGGACCACCGGGGAGCTGTTTTTT.

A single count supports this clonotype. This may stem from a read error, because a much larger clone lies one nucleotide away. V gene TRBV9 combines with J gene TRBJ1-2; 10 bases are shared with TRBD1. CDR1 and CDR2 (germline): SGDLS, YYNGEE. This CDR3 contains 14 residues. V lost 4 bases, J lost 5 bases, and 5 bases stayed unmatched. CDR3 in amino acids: CASSLRTGGYGYTF. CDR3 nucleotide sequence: TGTGCCAGCAGCCTCCGGACAGGGGGGTATGGCTACACCTTC.

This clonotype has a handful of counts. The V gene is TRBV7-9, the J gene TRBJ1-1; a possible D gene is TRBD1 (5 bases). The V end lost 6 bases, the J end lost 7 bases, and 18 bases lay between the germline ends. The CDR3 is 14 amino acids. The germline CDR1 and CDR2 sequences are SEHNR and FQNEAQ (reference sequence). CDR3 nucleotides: TGTGCCAGCAGTTTATTTGGGGCAGGGAGTGAAGCTTTCTTT. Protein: CASSLFGAGSEAFF.

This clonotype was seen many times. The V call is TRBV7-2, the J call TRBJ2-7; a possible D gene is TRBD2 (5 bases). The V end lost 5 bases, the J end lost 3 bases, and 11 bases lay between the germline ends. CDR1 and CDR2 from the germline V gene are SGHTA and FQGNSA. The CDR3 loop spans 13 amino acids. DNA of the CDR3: TGTGCCAGCAGCGCGGACTTGCGCTACGAGCAGTACTTC. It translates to CASSADLRYEQYF.

CDR3 in DNA: TGTGCCAGCACCATAGGACAGGGAAATTCACCCCTCCACTTT. As protein: CASTIGQGNSPLHF. V usage is TRBV7-9 and J usage is TRBJ1-6; 8 bases line up with TRBD1. The germline gives CDR1 SEHNR, CDR2 FQNEAQ (reference sequence). The CDR3 contains 14 residues. V trimming: 7 bases; J trimming: 7 bases; junction bases outside the gene matches: 6.

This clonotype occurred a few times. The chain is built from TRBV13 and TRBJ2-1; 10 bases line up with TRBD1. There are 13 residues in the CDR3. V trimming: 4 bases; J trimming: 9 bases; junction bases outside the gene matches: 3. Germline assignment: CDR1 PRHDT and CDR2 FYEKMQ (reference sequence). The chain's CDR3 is CASSWGQGLEQFF. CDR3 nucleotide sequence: TGTGCCAGCAGCTGGGGACAGGGGCTTGAGCAGTTCTTC. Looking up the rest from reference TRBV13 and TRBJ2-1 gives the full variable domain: AAGVIQSPRHLIKEKRETATLKCYPIPRHDTVYWYQQGPGQDPQFLISFYEKMQSDKGSIPDRFSAQQFSDYHSELNMSSLELGDSALYFCASSWGQGLEQFFGPGTRLTVL.

The CDR3 here is CASSPGAVYYGYTF. The CDR3 DNA is TGTGCCAGCAGCCCAGGAGCGGTTTACTATGGCTACACCTTC. The chain employs TRBV7-6 and TRBJ1-2; no clear D. Germline V CDR1 and CDR2: SGHVS, FNYEAQ. The CDR3 has 14 residues. The V and J ends lost 5 bases and 3 bases respectively, with 13 bases between them. Using reference TRBV7-6 and TRBJ1-2 for the parts outside the CDR3, the full variable domain is GAGVSQSPRYKVTKRGQDVALRCDPISGHVSLYWYRQALGQGPEFLTYFNYEAQQDKSGLPNDRFSAERPEGSISTLTIQRTEQRDSAMYRCASSPGAVYYGYTFGSGTRLTVV.

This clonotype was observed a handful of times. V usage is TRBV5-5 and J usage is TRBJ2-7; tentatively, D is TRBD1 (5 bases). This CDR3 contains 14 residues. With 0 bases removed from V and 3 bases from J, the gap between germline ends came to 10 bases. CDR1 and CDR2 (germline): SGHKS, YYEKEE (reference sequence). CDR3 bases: TGTGCCAGCAGCTTGGCAGGACATCTCTACGAGCAGTACGTC. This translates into CASSLAGHLYEQYV.

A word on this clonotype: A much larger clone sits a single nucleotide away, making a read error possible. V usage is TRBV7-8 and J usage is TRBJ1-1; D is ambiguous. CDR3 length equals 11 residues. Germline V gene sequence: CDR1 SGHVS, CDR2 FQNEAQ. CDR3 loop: CTSSLGQQAFF. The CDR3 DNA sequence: TGTACCAGCAGCTTAGGTCAGCAGGCTTTCTTT. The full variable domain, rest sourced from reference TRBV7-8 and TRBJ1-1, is GAGVSQSPRYKVAKRGQDVALRCDPISGHVSLFWYQQALGQGPEFLTYFQNEAQLDKSGLPSDRFFAERPEGSVSTLKIQRTQQEDSAVYLCTSSLGQQAFFGQGTRLTVV.

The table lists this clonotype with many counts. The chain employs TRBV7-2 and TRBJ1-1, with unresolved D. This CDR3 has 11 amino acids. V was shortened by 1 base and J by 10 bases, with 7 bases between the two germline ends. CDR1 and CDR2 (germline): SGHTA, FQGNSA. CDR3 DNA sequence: TGTGCCAGCAGCTTAGGGGTCTCAGCTTTCTTT. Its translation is CASSLGVSAFF. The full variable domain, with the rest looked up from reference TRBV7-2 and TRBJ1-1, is GAGVSQSPSNKVTEKGKDVELRCDPISGHTALYWYRQSLGQGLEFLIYFQGNSAPDKSGLPSDRFSAERTGGSVSTLTIQRTQQEDSAVYLCASSLGVSAFFGQGTRLTVV.

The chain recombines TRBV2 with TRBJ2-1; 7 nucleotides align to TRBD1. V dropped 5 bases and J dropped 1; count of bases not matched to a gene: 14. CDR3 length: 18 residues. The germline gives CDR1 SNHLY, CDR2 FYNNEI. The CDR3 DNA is TGTGCCAGCAGTCATTCGCGAACTGACAGGGAATCCTACAATGAGCAGTTCTTC. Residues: CASSHSRTDRESYNEQFF.

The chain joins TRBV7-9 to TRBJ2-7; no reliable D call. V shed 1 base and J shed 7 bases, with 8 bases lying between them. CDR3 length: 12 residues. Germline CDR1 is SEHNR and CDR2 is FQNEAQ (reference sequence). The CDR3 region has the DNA TGTGCCAGCAGCTTAGGCCCGCCAGAGCAGTACTTC. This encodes CASSLGPPEQYF. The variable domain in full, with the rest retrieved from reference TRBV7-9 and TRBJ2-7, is DTGVSQNPRHKITKRGQNVTFRCDPISEHNRLYWYRQTLGQGPEFLTYFQNEAQLEKSRLLSDRFSAERPKGSFSTLEIQRTEQGDSAMYLCASSLGPPEQYFGPGTRLTVT.

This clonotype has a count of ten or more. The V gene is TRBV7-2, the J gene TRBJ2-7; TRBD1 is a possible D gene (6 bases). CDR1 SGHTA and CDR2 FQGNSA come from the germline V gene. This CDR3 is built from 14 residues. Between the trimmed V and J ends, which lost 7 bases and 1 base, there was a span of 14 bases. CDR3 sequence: CASTWTQGSYEQYF. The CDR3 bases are TGTGCCAGCACCTGGACCCAGGGGTCCTACGAGCAGTACTTC.

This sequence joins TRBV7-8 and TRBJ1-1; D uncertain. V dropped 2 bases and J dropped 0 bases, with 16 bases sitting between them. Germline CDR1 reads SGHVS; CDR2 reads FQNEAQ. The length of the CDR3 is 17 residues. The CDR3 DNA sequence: TGTGCCAGCAGCTTAAGAGAGTTTTTGTTAATGAACACTGAAGCTTTCTTT. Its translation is CASSLREFLLMNTEAFF.

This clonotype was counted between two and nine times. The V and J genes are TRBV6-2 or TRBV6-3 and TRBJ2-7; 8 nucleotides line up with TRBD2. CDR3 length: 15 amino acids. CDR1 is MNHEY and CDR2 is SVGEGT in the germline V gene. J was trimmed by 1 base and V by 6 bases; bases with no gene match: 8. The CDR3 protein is CASSWLAGPSYEQYF. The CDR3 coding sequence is TGTGCCAGCAGCTGGCTAGCGGGTCCTTCCTACGAGCAGTACTTC.

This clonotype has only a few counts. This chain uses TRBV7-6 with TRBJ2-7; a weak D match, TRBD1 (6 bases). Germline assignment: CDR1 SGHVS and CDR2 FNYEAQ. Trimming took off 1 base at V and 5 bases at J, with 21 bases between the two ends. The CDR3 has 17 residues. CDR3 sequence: CASSLEQGSISRDEQYF. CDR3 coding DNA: TGTGCCAGCAGCTTAGAGCAGGGGTCTATATCGCGGGACGAGCAGTACTTC.

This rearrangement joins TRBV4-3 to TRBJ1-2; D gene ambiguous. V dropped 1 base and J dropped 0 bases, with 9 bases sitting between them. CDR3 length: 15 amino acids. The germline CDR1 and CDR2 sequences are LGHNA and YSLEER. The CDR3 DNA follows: TGCGCCAGCAGCCAAGTTCACCGCGCTAACTATGGCTACACCTTC. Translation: CASSQVHRANYGYTF.

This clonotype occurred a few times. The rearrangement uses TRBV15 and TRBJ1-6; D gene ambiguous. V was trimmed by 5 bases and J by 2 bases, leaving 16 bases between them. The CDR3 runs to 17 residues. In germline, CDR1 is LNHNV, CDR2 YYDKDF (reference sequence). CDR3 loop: CATSLRWGAAYNSPLHF. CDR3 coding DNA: TGTGCCACCAGCCTACGTTGGGGTGCGGCCTATAATTCACCCCTCCACTTT.

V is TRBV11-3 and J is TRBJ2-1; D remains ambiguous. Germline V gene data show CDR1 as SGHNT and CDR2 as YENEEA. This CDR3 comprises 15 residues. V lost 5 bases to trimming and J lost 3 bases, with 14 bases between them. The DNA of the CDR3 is TGTGCCAGCAGCCCTCCGAACTCATACTACAATGAGCAGTTCTTC. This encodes CASSPPNSYYNEQFF.

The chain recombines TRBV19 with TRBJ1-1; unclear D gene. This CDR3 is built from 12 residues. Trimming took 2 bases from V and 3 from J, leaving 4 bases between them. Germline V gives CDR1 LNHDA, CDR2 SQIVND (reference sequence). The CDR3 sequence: CASSISYTEAFF. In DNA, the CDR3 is TGTGCCAGTAGTATAAGCTACACTGAAGCTTTCTTT. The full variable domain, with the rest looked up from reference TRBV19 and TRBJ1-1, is DGGITQSPKYLFRKEGQNVTLSCEQNLNHDAMYWYRQDPGQGLRLIYYSQIVNDFQKGDIAEGYSVSREKKESFPLTVTSAQKNPTAFYLCASSISYTEAFFGQGTRLTVV.

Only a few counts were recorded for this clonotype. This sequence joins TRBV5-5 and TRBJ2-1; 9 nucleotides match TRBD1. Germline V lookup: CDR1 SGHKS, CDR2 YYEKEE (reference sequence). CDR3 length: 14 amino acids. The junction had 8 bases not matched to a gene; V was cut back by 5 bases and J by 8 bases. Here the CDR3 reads CASSNGQGIDEQFF. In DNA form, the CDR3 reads TGTGCCAGCAGTAATGGACAGGGGATAGATGAGCAGTTCTTC.